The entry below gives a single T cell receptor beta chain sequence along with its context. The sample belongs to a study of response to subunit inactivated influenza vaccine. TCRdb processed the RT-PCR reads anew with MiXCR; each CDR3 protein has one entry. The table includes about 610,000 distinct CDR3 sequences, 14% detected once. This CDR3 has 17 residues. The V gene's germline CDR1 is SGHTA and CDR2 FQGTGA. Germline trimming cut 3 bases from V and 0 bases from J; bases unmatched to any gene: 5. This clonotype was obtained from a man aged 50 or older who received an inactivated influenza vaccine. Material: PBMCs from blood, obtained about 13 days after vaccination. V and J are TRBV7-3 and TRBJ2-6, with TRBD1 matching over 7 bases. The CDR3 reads CASSFSGTASGANVLTF. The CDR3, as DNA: TGTGCCAGCAGCTTCTCGGGGACAGCCTCTGGGGCCAACGTCCTGACTTTC.